These 30 T cell receptor beta chains share one sample of origin, sequenced in a study of post-analysis software for immune sequencing data. Findings and limits, study-wide: Elevated frequency relative to controls characterized four to six TRBV segments in patients, TRBV5-6, TRBV5-1 and TRBV20-1 among them.

Presence of unique molecular identifiers characterized the TCR beta cDNA libraries. TCRdb called the PCR reads again in MiXCR, with one record for every CDR3 protein. The sample shows 450,000 or so distinct CDR3 sequences, nearly 45% of them seen only once. No antigens are known for them. Sequencing was performed on blood. Receptors originate from a girl aged 10-17 years with multiple sclerosis.

J is TRBJ2-1 and V is TRBV2; 15 bases fit TRBD2. Germline values: CDR1 SNHLY, CDR2 FYNNEI. Trimming cost V 8 bases and J 7 bases; bases outside gene matches: 9. The CDR3 contains 16 residues. CDR3 sequence (DNA): TGTGCCAGCGGCCCGGGACTAGCGGGAGGTGGGAATGAGCAGTTCTTC. The encoded protein is CASGPGLAGGGNEQFF.

The rearrangement uses TRBV20-1 and TRBJ2-7; D assignment may be TRBD1 or TRBD2 (5 bases each). This CDR3 region has 14 residues. Germline lookup yields CDR1 DFQATT and CDR2 SNEGSKA (reference sequence). V was cut by 3 bases and J by 2 bases, with 14 bases left in between. CDR3 residues: CSASDGTSTYEQYF. Written as DNA, the CDR3 is TGCAGTGCTAGTGATGGGACCTCGACCTACGAGCAGTACTTC.

The chain carries TRBV12-3 or TRBV12-4 and TRBJ2-1, with 14 bases fitting TRBD2. This CDR3 spans 16 amino acids. V was clipped by 6 bases and J by 7 bases; unmatched bases: 8. The CDR3 protein is CASRPGLAGAYNEQFF. CDR3 nucleotide sequence: TGTGCCAGCAGACCGGGACTAGCGGGAGCGTATAATGAGCAGTTCTTC.

The chain recombines TRBV30 with TRBJ2-1, with 7 bases that match TRBD2. The CDR3 contains 14 residues. Per germline, CDR1 GTSNPN and CDR2 SVGIG (reference sequence). V shed 3 bases and J 8 bases; nucleotides not matched to a gene: 10. CDR3 DNA sequence: TGTGCCTGGAGGGGTGGTAGCGGGTCCGATGAGCAGTTCTTC. This gives the protein CAWRGGSGSDEQFF.

The chain is built from TRBV4-2 and TRBJ2-7; weak D call: TRBD1 (6 bases). CDR3 length equals 13 residues. Trimming stripped 5 bases from V and 4 bases from J, with 12 bases between. From germline, CDR1 is LGHNA and CDR2 YNFKEQ. The CDR3 protein is CASSEGQFYEQYF. CDR3 nucleotide sequence: TGTGCCAGCAGCGAAGGACAGTTTTACGAGCAGTACTTC.

In its sample, this clonotype was seen a few times. The chain recombines TRBV5-1 with TRBJ1-2; 7 bases map to TRBD1. With 3 bases clipped from V and 4 bases from J, the junction kept 3 bases outside the gene matches. The CDR3 has 13 amino acids. CDR1 is SGHRS, CDR2 YFSETQ, per germline. This CDR3 is CASSSGQSYGYTF. CDR3 nucleotide sequence: TGCGCCAGCAGCTCGGGACAGAGCTATGGCTACACCTTC.

CDR3: CASRGPTDNEQFF. In DNA, the CDR3 is TGTGCCAGCAGGGGACCAACCGACAATGAGCAGTTCTTC. The chain joins TRBV28 to TRBJ2-1, with D possibly being TRBD1 or TRBD2 (5 bases each). Deletions cut 6 bases from V and 5 bases from J, with 11 bases between. Germline V gene data show CDR1 as MDHEN and CDR2 as SYDVKM. The length of the CDR3 is 13 residues.

The chain recombines TRBV29-1 with TRBJ2-3, with 7 bases matching TRBD2. The CDR3 is made up of 14 amino acids. The V gene's germline CDR1 is SQVTM and CDR2 ANQGSEA. The V gene end was trimmed by 6 bases and the J gene end by 5 bases; junction bases not matched to a gene: 11. The CDR3 loop reads CSVPTSASGDTQYF. Here the CDR3 DNA reads TGCAGCGTGCCCACTAGCGCCAGTGGAGATACGCAGTATTTT.

This clonotype was detected only a few times. The V call is TRBV7-9, the J call TRBJ2-3; 9 bases align to TRBD1. The CDR3 is 13 residues long. Germline V gene sequence: CDR1 SEHNR, CDR2 FQNEAQ (reference sequence). V lost 11 bases and J lost 4; bases outside the gene matches: 7. DNA for the CDR3: TGTGCCTCCCGGACAGGGGTGGCAGATACGCAGTATTTT. This codes for CASRTGVADTQYF.

This clonotype was counted a few times. The genes are TRBV4-1 and TRBJ1-5; no clear D gene. The germline V gene has CDR1 MGHRA and CDR2 YSYEKL. V dropped 1 base and J dropped 6 bases, with 4 bases sitting between them. This CDR3 contains 12 residues. CDR3 DNA sequence: TGCGCCAGCAGCCAAGGGACTCAGCCCCAGCATTTT. Translating it yields CASSQGTQPQHF.

The rearrangement uses TRBV5-1 and TRBJ1-4; possible D gene TRBD1, 5 bases. With 2 bases removed from V and 8 bases from J, the gap between germline ends came to 13 bases. The CDR3 sequence is 14 residues long. Germline-derived CDR1 and CDR2 are SGHRS and YFSETQ. The CDR3, as DNA: TGCGCCAGCAGCTTAGGCGGGGGGGACGAAAAACTGTTTTTT. Translation gives CASSLGGGDEKLFF.

The chain couples TRBV29-1 to TRBJ2-3; 8 positions match TRBD1. V shed 0 bases and J 1 base; nucleotides not matched to a gene: 9. The CDR3 consists of 17 residues. Germline V gene sequence: CDR1 SQVTM, CDR2 ANQGSEA. CDR3 amino acids: CSVEDRAGGGGTDTQYF. In nucleotides, the CDR3 is TGCAGCGTTGAAGATCGGGCAGGGGGCGGGGGCACAGATACGCAGTATTTT.

There are a few counts of this clonotype. This chain joins TRBV7-9 and TRBJ2-5; either TRBD1 or TRBD2 may fit D (7 bases each). The end of the DNA fits TRBJ2-7 better, so the J call may be wrong. The CDR3 is 14 residues long. Germline-derived CDR1 and CDR2 are SEHNR and FQNEAQ (reference sequence). The CDR3 region has the DNA TGTGCCAGCAGCCGGGGGGACAGTCCCTACGAGCAGTACTTC. Residues: CASSRGDSPYEQYF.

This sequence joins TRBV5-3 and TRBJ1-5, with a weak D call TRBD1 (6 bases). TRBV5-3 is treated as an ORF (open reading frame) with a function not yet certain. V dropped 3 bases and J dropped 1 base, with 8 bases sitting between them. The CDR3 has 14 residues. This chain's CDR3 is CARSSQGSNQPQHF. CDR3 sequence (DNA): TGTGCCAGAAGCTCACAGGGAAGCAATCAGCCCCAGCATTTT.

V gene TRBV12-3 or TRBV12-4 combines with J gene TRBJ2-1, with D perhaps matching TRBD2 (5 bases). The tail of the sequence fits TRBJ2-7 better, so the J call may be wrong. The CDR3 totals 15 residues. For the CDR3, the DNA is TGTGCCAGCAGTCCCTCCGGGGATTCCTACAATGAGCAGTACTTC. Protein sequence: CASSPSGDSYNEQYF.

This chain connects TRBV6-5 to TRBJ2-1; D is ambiguous. The V and J ends lost 5 bases and 1 base respectively, with 9 bases between them. The germline V gene encodes CDR1 MNHEY and CDR2 SVGAGI. There are 14 residues in the CDR3. Here the CDR3 reads CASSVRPSYNEQFF. CDR3 in DNA: TGTGCCAGCAGTGTCCGACCGTCCTACAATGAGCAGTTCTTC.

This clonotype came up a few times. This chain links TRBV7-2 with TRBJ2-1; D remains ambiguous. Germline V gene lookup returns CDR1 SGHTA and CDR2 FQGNSA. Trimming took 4 bases from V and 4 from J, leaving 20 bases between them. The CDR3 covers 17 residues. Written as DNA, the CDR3 is TGTGCCAGCAGCTCCCCCCTCGTGGCTACCTATTACAATGAGCAGTTCTTC. Its translation: CASSSPLVATYYNEQFF. Looking up the rest from reference TRBV7-2 and TRBJ2-1 gives the full variable domain: GAGVSQSPSNKVTEKGKDVELRCDPISGHTALYWYRQSLGQGLEFLIYFQGNSAPDKSGLPSDRFSAERTGGSVSTLTIQRTQQEDSAVYLCASSSPLVATYYNEQFFGPGTRLTVL.

The chain uses TRBV7-9 and TRBJ2-6, with 7 positions matching TRBD2. J was trimmed by 0 bases and V by 2 bases; bases with no gene match: 13. CDR1 SEHNR and CDR2 FQNEAQ come from the germline V gene (reference sequence). The CDR3 has 20 residues. The CDR3 protein is CASSLIPFRGEFSGANVLTF. The CDR3 region has the DNA TGTGCCAGCAGCTTAATCCCTTTTCGGGGGGAATTCTCTGGGGCCAACGTCCTGACTTTC. Variable domain in full (rest from reference TRBV7-9 and TRBJ2-6): DTGVSQNPRHKITKRGQNVTFRCDPISEHNRLYWYRQTLGQGPEFLTYFQNEAQLEKSRLLSDRFSAERPKGSFSTLEIQRTEQGDSAMYLCASSLIPFRGEFSGANVLTFGAGSRLTVL.

The chain has TRBV12-3 or TRBV12-4 and TRBJ1-2; TRBD1 matches 7 bases. The CDR3 runs 14 residues. Trimming at V came to 7 bases and at J to 1 base, leaving 6 bases not matched to a gene. For the CDR3, the DNA is TGTGCCAGCACCTGGACAGGAGTTAACTATGGCTACACCTTC. Its protein product is CASTWTGVNYGYTF.

This clonotype has more than one count but fewer than ten. This chain uses TRBV5-1 with TRBJ2-5; possibly TRBD1 or TRBD2 for D (5 bases each). This CDR3 has 14 amino acids. With 7 bases removed from V and 5 bases from J, the gap between germline ends came to 18 bases. CDR1 is SGHRS, CDR2 YFSETQ, per germline. The DNA for the CDR3 is TGCGCCAGCGGATCCGGGACCAACAGGGAGACCCAGTACTTC. It encodes CASGSGTNRETQYF.

The chain carries TRBV12-3 or TRBV12-4 and TRBJ2-6; no clear D gene. There are 17 residues in the CDR3. V dropped 3 bases and J dropped 0 bases, with 12 bases sitting between them. DNA for the CDR3: TGTGCCAGCAGTTTGGGGATCCCGGGCTCTGGGGCCAACGTCCTGACTTTC. Translation gives CASSLGIPGSGANVLTF.

This clonotype was detected only once. V usage is TRBV10-3 and J usage is TRBJ2-3, with 7 bases fitting TRBD2. The CDR3 sequence is 16 residues long. Germline CDR1 is ENHRY and CDR2 is SYGVKD. V dropped 3 bases and J dropped 0; count of bases not matched to a gene: 6. The CDR3, as DNA: TGTGCCATCAGTGAAGCGGGAAGTTCTAGCACAGATACGCAGTATTTT. Amino acids: CAISEAGSSSTDTQYF.

This clonotype was observed a handful of times. This chain joins TRBV12-3 or TRBV12-4 and TRBJ2-5; D might be TRBD2 (6 bases). The ends were cut back, 3 bases at V and 6 bases at J, with 11 bases in the middle. The CDR3 has 13 residues. For the CDR3, the DNA is TGTGCCAGCAGTTTCTCGGGGAGGCAGACCCAGTACTTC. This translates into CASSFSGRQTQYF.

This clonotype was seen ten or more times. The rearrangement links TRBV29-1 to TRBJ2-7, with D perhaps matching TRBD2 (6 bases). There are 13 residues in the CDR3. Trimming removed 6 bases at V and 4 bases at J, with 16 bases between. The germline V gene has CDR1 SQVTM and CDR2 ANQGSEA. The CDR3: CSVTIDSGYEQYF. CDR3 DNA sequence: TGCAGCGTCACGATAGACAGCGGGTACGAGCAGTACTTC.

In regard to this clonotype: A read error may produce the germline difference seen at one junction end. This chain links TRBV7-8 with TRBJ2-7, with 12 positions matching TRBD2. The CDR3 consists of 15 residues. Germline values: CDR1 SGHVS, CDR2 FQNEAQ. This chain's CDR3 is CSSSSSGRAQYEQYF. The CDR3 bases are TGTTCCAGCAGCTCTAGCGGGAGGGCCCAATACGAGCAGTACTTC.

In this sample, this clonotype turned up a few times. The rearrangement joins TRBV7-3 to TRBJ2-3; 9 nucleotides agree with TRBD2. This CDR3 spans 15 amino acids. V lost 5 bases and J lost 0; bases outside the gene matches: 3. Germline CDR1 reads SGHTA; CDR2 reads FQGTGA. DNA for the CDR3: TGTGCCAGCAGCGAGCTAGCGGGGAGCACAGATACGCAGTATTTT. This codes for CASSELAGSTDTQYF.

The chain links TRBV28 to TRBJ2-7, with D perhaps matching TRBD2 (6 bases). From germline, CDR1 is MDHEN and CDR2 SYDVKM. The CDR3 is made up of 12 amino acids. V lost 7 bases to trimming and J lost 7 bases, with 14 bases between them. The CDR3 bases are TGTGCCAGCACCCCGGCGGGGTATGAGCAGTACTTC. As protein: CASTPAGYEQYF.

This clonotype was detected a few times. This chain links TRBV20-1 with TRBJ2-1; 11 positions match TRBD2. CDR3 size: 16 residues. Germline CDR1 is DFQATT and CDR2 is SNEGSKA (reference sequence). The J segment lost 3 bases and the V segment lost 3 bases, leaving 7 bases of the junction unmatched. The CDR3 sequence is CSASRLTSGVYNEQFF. CDR3 DNA sequence: TGCAGTGCTAGTCGGTTGACTAGCGGGGTCTACAATGAGCAGTTCTTC.

The V call is TRBV12-3 or TRBV12-4, the J call TRBJ1-2, with D perhaps TRBD1 (6 bases). The CDR3 spans 13 residues. Between the trimmed V and J ends, which lost 6 bases and 4 bases, there was a span of 12 bases. CDR3 sequence (DNA): TGTGCCAGCAGCCAACAGGGAATCTATGGCTACACCTTC. Translation: CASSQQGIYGYTF.

The CDR3 loop is CASSPLGVPEAFF. The CDR3 DNA reads TGTGCCAGTAGCCCGCTAGGGGTCCCTGAAGCTTTCTTT. The J gene is TRBJ1-1, the V gene TRBV7-2, with TRBD1 as a possible D gene (5 bases). V was trimmed by 9 bases and J by 6 bases, leaving 17 bases between them. CDR3 length: 13 amino acids. The V gene's germline CDR1 is SGHTA and CDR2 FQGNSA. Looking up the rest from reference TRBV7-2 and TRBJ1-1 gives the full variable domain: GAGVSQSPSNKVTEKGKDVELRCDPISGHTALYWYRQSLGQGLEFLIYFQGNSAPDKSGLPSDRFSAERTGGSVSTLTIQRTQQEDSAVYLCASSPLGVPEAFFGQGTRLTVV.